This T cell receptor (beta chain) came from a study of cytomegalovirus exposure and HLA in healthy donors (dated 2017 in TCRdb). Background for the entire study: In an earlier analysis of under 600 of the donors, 276 Gb of sequence data and roughly 100 million unique TCR beta sequences from about 180 million T cells were reported. About 300 gigabases of sequencing data and 75 million to 85 million unique TCR sequences made up an early release that covered over 550 HLA-typed donors. Of the roughly 390 genotyped donors, less than 90% were placed in the genetic ancestry cluster associated with self-reported Caucasian donors. The study was designed to test whether signatures of past pathogen exposure could be identified by cataloging public T cell receptors. The study profiled the T cell repertoires of under 700 subjects by immunosequencing and related them to cytomegalovirus serostatus. A separate validation cohort of 100 to 150 different subjects was used in addition to the 666-subject first cohort. To predict cytomegalovirus infection status, the study combined high-throughput TCR immunosequencing, statistical association of individual TCRs with disease status, and machine learning. To study patterns of TCR occurrence, a later analysis re-analyzed previously published TCR beta repertoires from around 700 donors and added high-resolution HLA genotyping. Rather than drawing on any new phenotypic data, the later analysis identified candidate immune exposures from TCR beta sequences and the way those sequences occurred across donors. In an earlier analysis of several hundred of the donors, high-throughput TCR beta sequencing was used to judge whether each TCR beta V gene segment behaved as functional or pseudogenic. Donor age, sex, ethnicity and CMV serostatus were compiled alongside the repertoire data. Genome-wide SNP genotypes for about 60% of the roughly 700 donors were used in a later genetic analysis, which treated that subset as a discovery cohort. All discovery cohort repertoires had been generated using a single sequencing platform. HLA typing covered class I and class II loci at four-digit resolution. The number of typed donors differed by locus: about 629-630 for A, B, C, DRB1 and DQB1; 522 for DQA1; 600 to 610 for DPA1; and some 470 for DPB1. About 5 DR-DQ haplotypes were handled as single units for association and clustering, since linkage in the cohort was strong. Across about 380 genotyped donors of the cohort, an average of approximately 240,000 unique TCR beta nucleotide sequences per donor were sequenced, and 15% to 20% of those sequences were non-productive.

The cohort comprised hundreds of healthy bone marrow donors. All cohort members were sampled while nominally healthy, although unrecorded immune exposures were likely present. The donor tested CMV seronegative, placing the donor among the 352 seronegative members of the cohort. A peripheral blood sample was provided by each donor, and peripheral blood mononuclear cells were used for TCR beta sequencing. The Qiagen DNeasy Blood Extraction Kit was used to extract genomic DNA from the blood cell samples. General conclusions and limits of the study: Roughly uniform sequencing depth across donors was assumed in presence/absence analyses, although this assumption may not hold. In a later analysis, HLA-associated TCR beta chains were found to be more clonally expanded and to have lower generation probabilities than equally common non-associated chains. A later genetic analysis associated a missense DCLRE1C variant with V-gene and J-gene trimming of TCR beta chains, and an independent cohort replicated the association. Linkage disequilibrium might explain the correlated functional status among segregating V segments, but an unknown experimental factor could not be ruled out. A further reported finding was that TCR beta sequences accurately predicted the HLA-A and HLA-B alleles for most subjects in the first cohort. CMV serostatus was the only immune exposure information available for the cohort. In an earlier analysis of about 540 of the donors, most TCR beta V segments were observed in productive rearrangements about 90% or about 30% of the time, broadly matching IMGT annotations. Most TCR sequences were seen in very few donors, while some public TCRs were found in many individuals. The classifier was reported to diagnose cytomegalovirus status with high specificity and sensitivity in both the original and validation cohorts. Because counts were too low, seventeen rarely observed V segments, including chromosome 9 orphons, were left out of the earlier analysis of some 600 of the donors. Most CMV-associated TCR beta chains appeared to be HLA-restricted in a later analysis, and the HLA associations seemed to be driven largely by CMV exposure. In a later analysis, around 17,000 TCR beta sequences were associated with specific HLA alleles at a false discovery rate of 0.05. A later analysis found that TCR association rates varied across HLA loci, with DRB1 alleles showing the most associated TCRs and HLA-C alleles the fewest. In vitro tests confirmed that a few of the cytomegalovirus-associated TCR beta chains recognize cytomegalovirus antigens. A later analysis reported that several top co-occurrence clusters appeared linked to parvovirus B19, influenza, CMV and Epstein-Barr virus. This cohort had only TCR beta chains sequenced, and the lack of alpha or paired-chain data limited which features could be detected. A cluster of highly shared sequence variants was judged likely to be a technical artifact of the sequencing pipeline. The authors suggested that the approach could potentially be extended to other disease states and immunological phenotypes. When HLA alleles, especially DR and DQ, strongly co-occurred, attributing TCR associations to individual alleles was difficult. Because HLA typing was missing for some donors at each locus, association tests included only the typed subset. In a later genetic analysis, fewer N-insertions in productive TCRs were reported among donors in an Asian-associated ancestry cluster than the roughly 700-donor mean. In the study, about 150 TCR beta chains were listed as associated with cytomegalovirus.

The sample holds a few counts of this clone. The antigen this receptor binds is unknown. Compared with germline, one end of the junction differs, possibly owing to a read error. The library came from the immunoSEQ multiplex PCR assay. For the multiplex PCR, a mixture combining 60 forward primers for TCR Vbeta segments and 13 reverse primers for TCR Jbeta segments was used. The CDR3 region of rearranged TCR beta genes was amplified from genomic DNA with a multiplex PCR assay. The amplified TCR beta libraries were sequenced on the Illumina HiSeq System as 87-base-pair reads. Concerning the study's data processing: A later analysis counted about 80 million unique TCR beta chains across the approximately 700 repertoires, and roughly 10 million of these chains were shared by at least two donors. A nearest-neighbor algorithm error-corrected the raw reads and collapsed the reads into unique sequences, merging closely related sequences to remove PCR and sequencing errors. CDR3 sequences were aligned to IMGT reference sequences to assign V, D and J gene segments. For a sequence to be retained, a match of at least six nucleotides was required to both a V gene segment and a J gene segment. A rearrangement counted as productive if the CDR3 had no stop codons and remained in frame with V and J, and every other rearrangement counted as non-productive. CDR3 was defined according to IMGT convention as the region running from the second conserved V-encoded cysteine to the conserved J-encoded phenylalanine. The earlier analysis of about 640 of the donors excluded any sequence lacking an unambiguous match to a single V gene segment. In an earlier analysis of more than 500 of the donors, a V segment was called functional when productive rearrangements were above 56.7%, and segregating when the standard deviation between donors exceeded 5%. To diagnose cytomegalovirus status from the catalog of TCR beta chain sequences, a statistical classification framework was built. In a later analysis, V and J genes were assigned by comparing TCR nucleotide sequences against IMGT/GENE-DB human TR gene sequences. A later analysis assigned CDR3 sequences and most-parsimonious VDJ recombination scenarios with the TCRdist pipeline. In a later analysis, each TCR beta chain was defined by its CDR3 amino acid sequence together with its V-gene family, and reads without a unique V-gene family were excluded. As a way to deal with suspected cross-contamination and a sequencing artifact, a later analysis dropped 450 to 600 nucleotide sequences that were highly shared and had low generation probability. For each public chain, a later analysis derived a clonal expansion index from normalized ranks of inferred template counts within each repertoire. In a later analysis, generation probabilities were computed with a VDJ recombination model fitted to out-of-frame rearrangements, and the resulting probabilities were checked against IGoR. In a later analysis, TCR-TCR, TCR-HLA and TCR-CMV co-occurrence was scored with hypergeometric tests, and a repertoire-size bias correction was applied to TCR pairs. In a later analysis, false discovery rates were estimated by permuting HLA or CMV assignments 20 times. In a later analysis, co-occurring TCRs were grouped with DBSCAN, and TCRdist sequence similarity was added when clustering was performed within HLA-allele-positive subsets. Co-occurrence clustering excluded repertoires with fewer than 30,000 or more than 120,000 public chains, plus five with anomalous nucleotide sharing. This immuneACCESS table, as held by TCRdb, lists in-frame sequences with V and J called but not all clones. Of the missing ones, under half trace to an unresolved V gene in checked studies; the others have no known cause. For V, J and clone size, that table is used; D and trimming come from the DNA. This sample has 87,000 or so clones in its table, and 60% to 80% of those were observed once. The ten biggest clones cover 2.5% to 3.5% of the sample.

This TCR came from a man between 60 and 75 years old in good health and CMV-seronegative. Material for sequencing was PBMCs.

The CDR3 region reads CASSTGQGIDTQYF. The nucleotide sequence is given as TGTGCTAGCAGTACGGGACAGGGGATAGATACGCAGTATTTT. The sequence joins TRBV7-7 to TRBJ2-3; TRBD1 matches 10 bases in the middle. The germline V gene (reference sequence) provides CDR1 SSHAT and CDR2 FNYEAQ. Inclusive of the bounding cysteine and phenylalanine, the CDR3 is 14 residues long. The CDR3 DNA has 42 bases and is translated from base 1.